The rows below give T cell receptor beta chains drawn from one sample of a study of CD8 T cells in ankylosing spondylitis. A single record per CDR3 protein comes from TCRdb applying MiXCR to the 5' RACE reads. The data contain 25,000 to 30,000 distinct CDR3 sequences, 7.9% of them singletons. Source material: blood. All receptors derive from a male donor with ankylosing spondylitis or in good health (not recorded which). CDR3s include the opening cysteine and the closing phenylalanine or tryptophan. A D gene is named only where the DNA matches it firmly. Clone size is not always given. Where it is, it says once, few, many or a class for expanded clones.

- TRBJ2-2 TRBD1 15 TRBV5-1 CASSSGTENTGELFF TGCGCCAGCAGCTCCGGGACAGAAAACACCGGGGAGCTGTTTTTT
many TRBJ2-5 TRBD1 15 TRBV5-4 CASSWKTGQGETQYF TGTGCCAGCAGCTGGAAGACAGGGCAGGGGGAGACCCAGTACTTC
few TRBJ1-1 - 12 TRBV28 CASSLVGTEAFF TGTGCCAGCAGTTTAGTGGGCACTGAAGCTTTCTTT
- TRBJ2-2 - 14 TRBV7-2 CASSSGTSNGELFF TGTGCCAGCAGCTCCGGGACCTCAAACGGGGAGCTGTTTTTT
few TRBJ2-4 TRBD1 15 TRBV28 CASSLPGQGASIQYF TGTGCCAGCAGTCTCCCCGGACAGGGGGCCTCCATTCAGTACTTC
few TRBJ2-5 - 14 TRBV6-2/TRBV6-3 CASRDAQVQETQYF TGTGCCAGCAGGGATGCGCAAGTACAAGAGACCCAGTACTTC
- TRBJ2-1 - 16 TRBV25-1 CASSETYAGLYNEQFF TGTGCCAGCAGTGAAACCTATGCGGGACTGTACAATGAGCAGTTCTTC
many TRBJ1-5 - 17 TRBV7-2 CASSLGITGGGDQPQHF TGTGCCAGCAGCTTAGGCATAACAGGCGGGGGGGACCAGCCCCAGCATTTT
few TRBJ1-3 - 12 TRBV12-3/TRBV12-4 CASSRSGNTIYF TGTGCCAGCAGTCGCTCTGGAAACACCATATATTTT
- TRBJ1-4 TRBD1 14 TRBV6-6 CASRRTGGNEKLFF TGTGCCAGCAGAAGGACAGGGGGAAACGAAAAACTGTTTTTT
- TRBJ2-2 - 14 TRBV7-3 CASSLMTDTGELFF TGTGCCAGCAGCTTAATGACGGACACCGGGGAGCTGTTTTTT
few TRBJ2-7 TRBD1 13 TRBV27 CASSFQGAYEQYF TGTGCCAGCAGTTTTCAGGGGGCCTACGAGCAGTACTTC
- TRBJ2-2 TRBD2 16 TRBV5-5 CASSFGLAGATGELFF TGTGCCAGCAGCTTCGGTCTAGCGGGAGCAACCGGGGAGCTGTTTTTT
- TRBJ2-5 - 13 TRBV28 CATLDRSAETQYF TGTGCCACCCTTGATAGAAGTGCTGAGACCCAGTACTTC
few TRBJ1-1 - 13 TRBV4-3 CASSRTGNTEAFF TGCGCCAGCTCTCGAACAGGGAACACTGAAGCTTTCTTT
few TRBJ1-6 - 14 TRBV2 CASTPRKDNSPLHF TGTGCCAGCACGCCAAGAAAGGATAATTCACCCCTCCACTTT
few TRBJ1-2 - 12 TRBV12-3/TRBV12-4 CASSFGELGYTF TGTGCCAGCAGTTTTGGGGAACTAGGCTACACCTTC
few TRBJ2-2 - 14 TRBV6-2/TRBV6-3 CASSYQGRTGELFF TGTGCCAGCAGTTATCAGGGTCGGACCGGGGAGCTGTTTTTT
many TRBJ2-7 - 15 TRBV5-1 CASSLLGRSVAEQYF TGCGCCAGCAGCTTACTAGGGCGCTCCGTCGCCGAGCAGTACTTC
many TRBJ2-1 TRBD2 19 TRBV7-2 CASSLGASSGGPGGFGQFF TGTGCCAGCAGCTTAGGGGCGTCTAGCGGGGGGCCTGGCGGGTTTGGGCAGTTCTTC
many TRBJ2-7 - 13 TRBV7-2 CASSLGDLYEQYF TGTGCCAGCAGCTTAGGTGATCTCTACGAGCAGTACTTC
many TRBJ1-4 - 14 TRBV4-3 CASSQQGTDEKLFF TGCGCCAGCAGCCAACAGGGTACCGATGAAAAACTGTTTTTT
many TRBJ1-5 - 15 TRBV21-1 CASSTTGAPGQPQHF TGTGCCAGCAGCACGACAGGGGCTCCGGGGCAGCCCCAGCATTTT
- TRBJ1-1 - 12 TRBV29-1 CSVLPTDTEAFF TGCAGCGTCCTACCGACGGACACTGAAGCTTTCTTT
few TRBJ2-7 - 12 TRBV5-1 CASRDSYYEQYF TGCGCCAGCAGGGACAGCTACTACGAGCAGTACTTC
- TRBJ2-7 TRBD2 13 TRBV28 CASRSAGTYEQYF TGTGCCAGCAGGTCAGCGGGGACCTACGAGCAGTACTTC
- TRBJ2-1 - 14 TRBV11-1 CASSPPVSYNEQFF TGTGCCAGCAGCCCACCTGTCTCCTACAATGAGCAGTTCTTC
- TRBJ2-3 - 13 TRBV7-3 CASGPTATDTQYF TGTGCCAGCGGCCCGACGGCCACAGATACGCAGTATTTT
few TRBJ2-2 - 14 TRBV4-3 CASSQYTGTGELFF TGCGCCAGCAGCCAGTACACAGGGACCGGGGAGCTGTTTTTT
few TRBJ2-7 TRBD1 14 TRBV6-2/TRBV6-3 CASSYTGAVGEQYF TGTGCCAGCAGTTACACAGGGGCGGTGGGCGAGCAGTACTTC
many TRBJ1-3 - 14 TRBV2 CASSEGVSGNTIYF TGTGCCAGCAGTGAGGGGGTCTCTGGAAACACCATATATTTT
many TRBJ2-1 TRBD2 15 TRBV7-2 CASSLSGNSYNEQFF TGTGCCAGCAGCCTTAGCGGGAACTCCTACAATGAGCAGTTCTTC
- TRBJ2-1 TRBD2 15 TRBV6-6 CASSYSVSHSGAAFF TGTGCCAGCAGCTACTCGGTCTCCCATAGCGGGGCGGCGTTCTTC